The entry that follows covers one T cell receptor beta chain sequence. The antigen remains unidentified. Repertoires were generated with immunoSEQ multiplex PCR, while TCRdb's copy carries only in-frame clones and drops some. Among 70,000 to 95,000 clones listed, roughly 89% were seen once. The entry originates in a study of T cell responses to AZD1222 COVID-19 vaccine. The CDR3 has 14 residues. Trimming shortened V by 3 bases and J by 1 base, and 10 bases separated the two germline ends. CDR1 is SGHDT and CDR2 is YYEEEE in the germline V gene. General study points: Regions 160-218 and 743-854 dominated among vaccine-associated CD4 TCRs spanning spike. Repertoire sampling happened only post peak T cell response. Nearly half of the spike-specific TCRs reportedly recognize variant regions that carry no mutations. Baseline testing showed seropositivity in only five or six AZD1222 recipients.

This chain links TRBV5-6 with TRBJ1-1; a possible D gene is TRBD1 (5 bases). This specimen consisted of peripheral blood, obtained on day 0 of MenACWY control vaccination. The sequence came from an adult in good health. This chain's CDR3 is CASSWGTANTEAFF. The CDR3 region has the DNA TGTGCCAGCAGCTGGGGGACGGCGAACACTGAAGCTTTCTTT. The full variable domain, completed using reference TRBV5-6 and TRBJ1-1, is DAGVTQSPTHLIKTRGQQVTLRCSPKSGHDTVSWYQQALGQGPQFIFQYYEEEERQRGNFPDRFSGHQFPNYSSELNVNALLLGDSALYLCASSWGTANTEAFFGQGTRLTVV.